This T cell receptor beta chain appears in the sequencing data of a study of blood T cell repertoires in COVID-19. Study summary: The study drew acute and convalescent COVID-19 samples from the United States, Italy and Spain. The cDNA or gDNA used as material had been derived from T cells, B-cell-depleted T cells, or PBMCs.

The authors' processing: Reference gene primer amplification gave nucleated cell count estimates. Sequencing was performed with immunoSEQ multiplex PCR; in TCRdb, only in-frame clones are kept and a portion is missing. V, J and clone size are taken as reported in that table, and D and trimming were inferred from the DNA itself. The sample gives 200,000 or so clones, approximately 84% of which show up once; 6.9% is in the top ten. With V trimmed by 4 bases and J by 4 bases, 6 bases remained unmatched. Germline lookup yields CDR1 MDHEN and CDR2 SYDVKM. The length of the CDR3 is 15 residues. This clone has just one count.

The V call is TRBV28, the J call TRBJ2-5; 10 nucleotides agree with TRBD2. The TCR sequence derives from a human donor with acute or convalescent COVID-19. The donor label of this sample is uncertain. The specimen was peripheral blood. CDR3: CASSSSGRGGETQYF. The CDR3 DNA follows: TGTGCCAGCAGTTCTAGCGGGAGAGGGGGAGAGACCCAGTACTTC.